Detailed here is one TCR beta chain. The data are from a study of CD8 T cells in Susac syndrome. The CDR3 sequence is 16 residues long. Per germline, CDR1 MGHRA and CDR2 YSYEKL. Between the trimmed V and J ends, which lost 1 base and 1 base, there was a span of 11 bases. An amount of RNA that ranged from roughly 0.45 to 1 ug was reverse transcribed with random hexamers. The method of amplification for TCR beta CDR3 was immunoSEQ multiplex PCR, covering 54 Vbeta and 13 Jbeta. TCRdb fed the immunoSEQ multiplex PCR reads into MiXCR, producing one record per CDR3 protein. The repertoire consists of about 300,000 distinct CDR3 sequences, with roughly 85% occurring once and the leading ten covering around 0.11%. Control patients had untreated stable or active relapsing-remitting multiple sclerosis by revised McDonald criteria. Negative isolation was applied to CD8+ and CD4+ T cells, and FACS enrichment was applied to TEMRA cells.

The sequence was obtained from a human donor with multiple sclerosis. The sample taken for sequencing was CD8+ T cells from PBMCs. This chain uses TRBV4-1 with TRBJ1-5; a weak D match, TRBD1 (5 bases). The CDR3, as DNA: TGCGCCAGCAGCCAAGCTCAGGGATTGAGCAATCAGCCCCAGCATTTT. It codes for CASSQAQGLSNQPQHF.